This T cell receptor beta chain stems from a study of cytomegalovirus exposure and HLA in healthy donors. Study-wide findings and caveats: An analysis that came later showed most CMV-associated TCR beta chains appearing HLA-restricted.

The PCR used 60 Vbeta and 13 Jbeta primers. Clones were sequenced by immunoSEQ multiplex PCR, and TCRdb holds only the in-frame ones, with some missing. Of roughly 170,000 clones detected, approximately 71% appear once; the ten largest clones hold about 1.4%. Trimming pared 10 bases from V and 8 bases from J, leaving 23 bases between. The CDR3 length is 14 residues. Germline V gives CDR1 SNHLY, CDR2 FYNNEI. On this clone: Its target is not known.

The sample taken for sequencing was PBMCs. The chain recombines TRBV2 with TRBJ1-1; the D gene is possibly TRBD1 (6 bases). The TCR comes from a girl between 5 and 17 years old in good health and CMV-seronegative. DNA of the CDR3: TGTGCCACCCTCCGGGAGGGGGGGCCAAAAGAAGCTTTCTTT. Protein sequence: CATLREGGPKEAFF.